These 29 T cell receptor beta chains came from one sample sequenced in a study of blood T cells in healthy people across ages. Then a second PCR, running roughly 7 to 11 cycles, was carried out with a sample-barcoded 5' primer and a J-beta primer mix. TCRdb re-derived calls from the 5' RACE reads in MiXCR, one entry per CDR3 protein. This table has around 1,700,000 distinct CDR3 sequences, over 25% appearing once. Sequenced material: blood. The receptor source for this set is a woman in her thirties in good health.

This chain links TRBV10-3 with TRBJ2-3, with 8 bases lining up with TRBD2. After removal of 11 bases from V and 5 bases from J, the junction contained 15 bases not matched to a gene. The CDR3 spans 15 residues. Germline V gene lookup returns CDR1 ENHRY and CDR2 SYGVKD. Here the CDR3 reads CASGGGGPNQDTQYF. The CDR3 DNA follows: TGTGCCTCCGGGGGCGGGGGGCCAAACCAAGATACGCAGTATTTT.

This chain links TRBV4-3 with TRBJ2-1; the match to TRBD2 covers 13 bases. Germline V CDR1 and CDR2: LGHNA, YSLEER. Trimming took 4 bases from V and 6 from J; bases not matched to a gene: 24. The CDR3 spans 22 residues. The CDR3 coding sequence is TGCGCCAGCAGCCTCGAATGGGCTCTCCGGACTAGCGGGAGATGGATGGGCAATGAGCAGTTCTTC. Its protein is CASSLEWALRTSGRWMGNEQFF.

The V and J genes are TRBV10-3 and TRBJ1-3; 12 nucleotides line up with TRBD1. Losses at the gene ends were 3 bases for V and 4 bases for J; bases not matched to a gene: 4. The CDR3 is 16 amino acids. Germline-derived CDR1 and CDR2 are ENHRY and SYGVKD. The CDR3 bases are TGTGCCATCAGTGATACCGGGACAGGGGGCGGAAACACCATATATTTT. Translation gives CAISDTGTGGGNTIYF.

The chain employs TRBV2 and TRBJ1-2, with 7 positions matching TRBD1. Unmatched junction bases numbered 9, after V lost 8 bases and J lost 3 bases. Germline V gives CDR1 SNHLY, CDR2 FYNNEI. The CDR3 loop spans 14 amino acids. The CDR3 region has the DNA TGTGCCAGCGGGGCGACAGGGCTAGACTATGGCTACACCTTC. Translation: CASGATGLDYGYTF.

The chain recombines TRBV20-1 with TRBJ1-4; unclear D gene. Germline V gene lookup returns CDR1 DFQATT and CDR2 SNEGSKA (reference sequence). Deletions cut 7 bases from V and 0 bases from J, with 6 bases between. This CDR3 is 12 amino acids long. CDR3 sequence: CSGTSTNEKLFF. DNA of the CDR3: TGCAGTGGGACCTCAACTAATGAAAAACTGTTTTTT.

The chain joins TRBV2 to TRBJ2-5; D not resolved. This CDR3 has 12 residues. Trimming shortened V by 10 bases and J by 2 bases, and 11 bases separated the two germline ends. The germline V gene has CDR1 SNHLY and CDR2 FYNNEI. The CDR3, as DNA: TGTGCCACCAAGGACGGACAAGAGACCCAGTACTTC. Translating gives CATKDGQETQYF.

This clonotype has a handful of counts. The rearrangement uses TRBV7-9 and TRBJ2-1, with D possibly being TRBD1 (5 bases). Germline values: CDR1 SEHNR, CDR2 FQNEAQ (reference sequence). This CDR3 is built from 15 residues. Trimming pared 3 bases from V and 8 bases from J, leaving 17 bases between. In DNA form, the CDR3 reads TGTGCCAGCAGCTTGTGGGGCCCCCAGGCCCATGAGCAGTTCTTC. It encodes CASSLWGPQAHEQFF.

The chain is built from TRBV5-1 and TRBJ2-4; D perhaps matches TRBD2 (5 bases). This CDR3 contains 13 residues. Per the germline V gene, CDR1 is SGHRS and CDR2 is YFSETQ. V was shortened by 9 bases and J by 10 bases, with 20 bases between the two germline ends. The CDR3: CATKVGSGGIQYF. In nucleotides, the CDR3 is TGCGCCACGAAGGTCGGGTCCGGCGGGATTCAGTACTTC.

This clonotype was observed a handful of times. The chain links TRBV28 to TRBJ2-4; TRBD2 is a possible D gene (6 bases). Germline values: CDR1 MDHEN, CDR2 SYDVKM. CDR3 size: 15 residues. The V end lost 3 bases, the J end lost 3 bases, and 12 bases lay between the germline ends. CDR3 residues: CASSFGGWYKNIQYF. The DNA for the CDR3 is TGTGCCAGCAGTTTTGGGGGGTGGTACAAAAACATTCAGTACTTC.

This clonotype was seen a few times. This chain's CDR3 is CASSYFGRDYGYTF. DNA for the CDR3: TGTGCCAGCAGTTATTTTGGCAGAGACTATGGCTACACCTTC. V usage is TRBV6-2 or TRBV6-3 and J usage is TRBJ1-2; D is unresolved. CDR3 length equals 14 residues. Germline V gives CDR1 MNHEY, CDR2 SVGEGT. Trimming shortened V by 3 bases and J by 3 bases, and 11 bases separated the two germline ends.

There are many counts of this clonotype. The chain carries TRBV21-1 and TRBJ2-7; the D call TRBD1 from the table was never checked on the DNA. TRBV21-1 is an annotated pseudogene. This CDR3 comprises 14 residues. The CDR3 is CASVPSGAYDGQYF. The CDR3 DNA sequence: TGTGCCAGCGTCCCGAGTGGGGCCTACGACGGGCAGTACTTC.

This clonotype was counted a few times. The chain combines TRBV6-6 with TRBJ1-5, with 7 bases matching TRBD1. Germline values: CDR1 MNHNY, CDR2 SVGAGI (reference sequence). V lost 11 bases and J lost 4; bases outside the gene matches: 8. CDR3 length: 13 residues. DNA for the CDR3: TGTGCCGGCTCCGACAGGGCAAATCAGCCCCAGCATTTT. Amino acids: CAGSDRANQPQHF.

At least ten counts were recorded for this clonotype. This chain connects TRBV10-3 to TRBJ2-3, with D perhaps being TRBD1 or TRBD2 (5 bases each). This CDR3 comprises 14 residues. V dropped 4 bases and J dropped 6 bases, with 14 bases sitting between them. Germline V gene data show CDR1 as ENHRY and CDR2 as SYGVKD. The DNA for the CDR3 is TGTGCCATCAGTGTTCCGGGACCGACGGATACGCAGTATTTT. Amino acids: CAISVPGPTDTQYF.

In its sample, this clonotype was seen a few times. The rearrangement joins TRBV2 to TRBJ2-3; D may be TRBD1 (6 bases). The germline gives CDR1 SNHLY, CDR2 FYNNEI. V was pared by 4 bases and J by 2 bases, with 10 bases between. This CDR3 comprises 14 residues. The CDR3, as DNA: TGTGCCAGCAGTGCACAGGGCCCCACAGATACGCAGTATTTT. Protein: CASSAQGPTDTQYF.

The V call is TRBV29-1, the J call TRBJ2-1; D possibly corresponds to TRBD2 (5 bases). Per germline, CDR1 SQVTM and CDR2 ANQGSEA. Deletions cut 6 bases from V and 8 bases from J, with 14 bases between. The CDR3 consists of 12 residues. The CDR3 DNA reads as TGCAGCGTCGCGGGCGGAATGGATGAGCAGTTCTTC. It yields the protein CSVAGGMDEQFF.

This sequence joins TRBV12-3 or TRBV12-4 and TRBJ2-1, with TRBD2 matching 11 bases. The CDR3 sequence is 18 residues long. Losses at the gene ends were 7 bases for V and 4 bases for J; bases not matched to a gene: 15. CDR3 nucleotides: TGTGCCAGCACCTCGTCCGGGGCCGGGACTAGCGGATACAATGAGCAGTTCTTC. It specifies CASTSSGAGTSGYNEQFF.

This clonotype is a singleton in its sample. Given a much more abundant clone one base away, this may be a read error. DNA for the CDR3: TGTGCCAGCAGCTTTAGCCGGGACAGGGGTGGGTACGAGCAGTACTTC. This sequence encodes CASSFSRDRGGYEQYF. The V gene is TRBV7-2, the J gene TRBJ2-4; TRBD1 aligns across 10 bases. The last part of the DNA fits TRBJ2-7 better; the J call may be wrong. There are 16 residues in the CDR3. Germline V lookup: CDR1 SGHTA, CDR2 FQGNSA.

The V and J genes are TRBV27 and TRBJ1-2; D is undetermined. The V gene lost 5 bases and the J gene lost 4 bases, with 17 bases spanning the gap. The germline CDR1 and CDR2 sequences are MNHEY and SMNVEV (reference sequence). The CDR3 is made up of 15 amino acids. The CDR3 nucleotides read TGTGCCAGCAGTCTCTACCCCGGTGAGGGCTATGGCTACACCTTC. Translating it yields CASSLYPGEGYGYTF.

This chain links TRBV6-2 or TRBV6-3 with TRBJ2-7; D unclear. V lost 7 bases and J 1 base, leaving 20 bases between the germline ends. The CDR3 spans 16 residues. CDR1 MNHEY and CDR2 SVGEGT come from the germline V gene. Here the CDR3 DNA reads TGTGCCAGCACTCCCGGCGGTACTTTTGGTTCCTACGAGCAGTACTTC. It is translated as CASTPGGTFGSYEQYF.

The rearrangement links TRBV4-1 to TRBJ1-1, with D perhaps matching TRBD1 (5 bases). Trimming left V 5 bases short and J 0 bases short, with 22 bases between. The length of the CDR3 is 18 residues. CDR1 is MGHRA and CDR2 is YSYEKL in the germline V gene. This chain's CDR3 is CASSSSDTSGWMNTEAFF. CDR3 bases: TGCGCCAGCAGCTCTTCGGACACTTCGGGATGGATGAACACTGAAGCTTTCTTT.

The chain uses TRBV28 and TRBJ2-7; possibly TRBD1 for D (5 bases). Germline V gene lookup returns CDR1 MDHEN and CDR2 SYDVKM. Trimming left V 3 bases short and J 6 bases short, with 15 bases between. This CDR3 has 14 residues. DNA of the CDR3: TGTGCCAGCAGTTTTGTTCTCCAGGGAACCGAGCAGTACTTC. It translates to CASSFVLQGTEQYF.

In this sample, this clonotype turned up a few times. This sequence joins TRBV29-1 and TRBJ1-2; 7 nucleotides align to TRBD1. CDR3 length equals 12 residues. V was clipped by 7 bases and J by 4 bases; unmatched bases: 6. Germline loops: CDR1 SQVTM, CDR2 ANQGSEA. The CDR3 loop is CSAGTAFYGYTF. The CDR3 DNA follows: TGCAGCGCCGGGACAGCATTCTATGGCTACACCTTC.

This chain links TRBV12-3 or TRBV12-4 with TRBJ2-3, with 8 positions matching TRBD2. V lost 3 bases and J lost 5; bases outside the gene matches: 13. There are 17 residues in the CDR3. CDR3 sequence: CASSFEKGLGQGDTQYF. The CDR3 DNA sequence: TGTGCCAGCAGTTTTGAAAAGGGACTAGGTCAAGGAGATACGCAGTATTTT.

The chain is built from TRBV7-2 and TRBJ2-1; D possibly matches TRBD1 or TRBD2 (6 bases each). Trimming shortened V by 7 bases and J by 0 bases, and 13 bases separated the two germline ends. CDR3 length equals 15 residues. CDR1 and CDR2 (germline): SGHTA, FQGNSA. The CDR3 reads CASTRGGSSYNEQFF. The CDR3 DNA reads TGTGCCAGCACCCGAGGGGGGAGCTCCTACAATGAGCAGTTCTTC. The full variable domain, with the rest looked up from reference TRBV7-2 and TRBJ2-1, is GAGVSQSPSNKVTEKGKDVELRCDPISGHTALYWYRQSLGQGLEFLIYFQGNSAPDKSGLPSDRFSAERTGGSVSTLTIQRTQQEDSAVYLCASTRGGSSYNEQFFGPGTRLTVL.

This chain joins TRBV5-1 and TRBJ2-7; 11 nucleotides align to TRBD1. CDR1 is SGHRS, CDR2 YFSETQ, per germline. The J segment lost 5 bases and the V segment lost 4 bases, leaving 5 bases of the junction unmatched. This CDR3 has 14 residues. This CDR3 reads CASSTGQGVDEQYF. The CDR3 nucleotides read TGCGCCAGCAGCACGGGACAGGGGGTGGACGAGCAGTACTTC.

This clonotype was detected ten times or more. This sequence joins TRBV5-1 and TRBJ2-1, with 8 bases aligning to TRBD2. This CDR3 is 15 amino acids long. V lost 3 bases, J lost 6 bases, and 8 bases stayed unmatched. Germline loops: CDR1 SGHRS, CDR2 YFSETQ. This CDR3 reads CASSSGGVSINEQFF. In DNA form, the CDR3 reads TGCGCCAGCAGCTCGGGGGGGGTATCAATCAATGAGCAGTTCTTC. Looking up the rest from reference TRBV5-1 and TRBJ2-1 gives the full variable domain: KAGVTQTPRYLIKTRGQQVTLSCSPISGHRSVSWYQQTPGQGLQFLFEYFSETQRNKGNFPGRFSGRQFSNSRSEMNVSTLELGDSALYLCASSSGGVSINEQFFGPGTRLTVL.

In this sample, this clonotype turned up a few times. The chain links TRBV5-1 to TRBJ1-1, with 9 bases matching TRBD1. CDR3 length: 14 residues. Trimming cost V 2 bases and J 3 bases; bases outside gene matches: 2. Germline V gene lookup returns CDR1 SGHRS and CDR2 YFSETQ. CDR3 nucleotides: TGCGCCAGCAGCTTCGACAGGGGGTACACTGAAGCTTTCTTT. Protein product: CASSFDRGYTEAFF.

The rearrangement links TRBV5-6 to TRBJ2-1; D is perhaps TRBD2 (5 bases). The DNA matches TRBJ2-7 better at its end, which makes the J call doubtful. This CDR3 contains 15 residues. Germline assignment: CDR1 SGHDT and CDR2 YYEEEE. The CDR3 region is CASSFKRSSYNEQYF. The CDR3 DNA reads as TGTGCCAGCAGCTTCAAGCGGAGCTCCTACAATGAGCAGTACTTC.

The chain is built from TRBV27 and TRBJ2-5, with 11 positions matching TRBD2. V shed 5 bases and J 5 bases; nucleotides not matched to a gene: 16. Per the germline V gene, CDR1 is MNHEY and CDR2 is SMNVEV (reference sequence). This CDR3 contains 18 residues. The CDR3 sequence is CASSTQPGLAGLGETQYF. The CDR3 DNA reads as TGTGCCAGCAGTACACAACCCGGACTAGCGGGTTTAGGGGAGACCCAGTACTTC.